These 31 T cell receptor beta chains were all obtained from the same sample, sequenced in a study of cytomegalovirus exposure and HLA in healthy donors. Use of 60 Vbeta and 13 Jbeta primers characterized the PCR. Here immunoSEQ multiplex PCR was the method, and the copy in TCRdb shows in-frame clones only, minus some. The sample shows over 95,000 clones, 67% of them seen only once. Sequencing used PBMCs. The receptors were sampled from a man younger than 35 in good health and CMV-seropositive.

V gene TRBV29-1 combines with J gene TRBJ2-3, with 15 bases fitting TRBD2. CDR1 and CDR2 (germline): SQVTM, ANQGSEA. V shed 7 bases, J shed 9 bases, and the junction held 11 bases outside the gene matches. The CDR3 sequence is 15 residues long. The CDR3 DNA sequence: TGCAGCGCAAACGGACTAGCGGGGGGGCCCGCGACGCAGTATTTT. Translating gives CSANGLAGGPATQYF.

The DNA for the CDR3 is TGTGCCAGCAGGGTGACAGGGGCGAATTCACCCCTCCACTTT. Its translation is CASRVTGANSPLHF. The chain is built from TRBV6-6 and TRBJ1-6, with 8 positions matching TRBD1. Germline CDR1 reads MNHNY; CDR2 reads SVGAGI (reference sequence). This CDR3 has 14 residues. V was clipped by 6 bases and J by 7 bases; unmatched bases: 5.

The V and J genes are TRBV19 and TRBJ1-1, with D possibly being TRBD1 (6 bases). Germline CDR1 is LNHDA and CDR2 is SQIVND (reference sequence). This CDR3 has 17 residues. V lost 9 bases to trimming and J lost 1 base, with 24 bases between them. The CDR3 sequence is CARGKQGDEQQNTEAFF. CDR3 coding DNA: TGTGCCAGGGGAAAACAGGGCGATGAACAACAGAACACTGAAGCTTTCTTT.

This chain uses TRBV5-1 with TRBJ1-6; perhaps TRBD1 as D (6 bases). Germline values: CDR1 SGHRS, CDR2 YFSETQ. V lost 4 bases, J lost 8 bases, and 10 bases lay in between. The CDR3 is made up of 13 amino acids. The CDR3 DNA reads TGCGCCAGCAGCGTGGACAGCTATTCACCCCTCCACTTT. It codes for CASSVDSYSPLHF.

The chain recombines TRBV19 with TRBJ1-3; TRBD1 matches 9 bases. The junction had 9 bases not matched to a gene; V was cut back by 7 bases and J by 2 bases. CDR1 and CDR2 (germline): LNHDA, SQIVND (reference sequence). There are 16 residues in the CDR3. CDR3 amino acids: CASNNRDRAPGNTIYF. The DNA of the CDR3 is TGTGCCAGTAACAACCGGGACAGGGCTCCTGGAAACACCATATATTTT.

The rearrangement links TRBV7-2 to TRBJ2-7; perhaps TRBD2 as D (5 bases). The CDR3 is 13 residues long. Deletions cut 1 base from V and 7 bases from J, with 11 bases between. Germline loops: CDR1 SGHTA, CDR2 FQGNSA. The CDR3 coding sequence is TGTGCCAGCAGCTTAGTTCTAACGGGGGAGCAGTACTTC. Residues: CASSLVLTGEQYF.

The CDR3 spells CASSQNYNEQFF. The CDR3 region has the DNA TGTGCCAGCAGTCAAAATTACAATGAGCAGTTCTTC. The V gene is TRBV6-5, the J gene TRBJ2-1; D is undetermined. CDR1 and CDR2 from the germline V gene are MNHEY and SVGAGI. The CDR3 covers 12 residues. V shed 5 bases and J shed 4 bases, with 6 bases lying between them.

The rearrangement links TRBV28 to TRBJ1-1; TRBD1 is a possible D gene (5 bases). This CDR3 is 15 amino acids long. Trimming shortened V by 5 bases and J by 2 bases, and 15 bases separated the two germline ends. The germline CDR1 and CDR2 sequences are MDHEN and SYDVKM. CDR3 loop: CASSIMGRGNTEAFF. The CDR3 DNA reads TGTGCCAGCAGTATCATGGGGAGGGGTAACACTGAAGCTTTCTTT.

This clone was detected a few times. The rearrangement links TRBV7-2 to TRBJ2-5; no firm D call. CDR1 SGHTA and CDR2 FQGNSA come from the germline V gene. The V end lost 4 bases, the J end lost 10 bases, and 10 bases lay between the germline ends. This CDR3 is 11 amino acids long. This CDR3 is CASSSVRRQYF. CDR3 bases: TGTGCCAGCAGCTCCGTCCGTCGCCAGTACTTC.

V usage is TRBV5-1 and J usage is TRBJ2-3; a weak D match, TRBD2 (6 bases). CDR3 size: 12 residues. Trimming pared 1 base from V and 6 bases from J, leaving 6 bases between. Germline V gene sequence: CDR1 SGHRS, CDR2 YFSETQ. The CDR3 DNA is TGCGCCAGCAGCTTGAGCGGGGATACGCAGTATTTT. Amino acid sequence: CASSLSGDTQYF.

The gene calls are TRBV19 and TRBJ2-2, with D perhaps matching TRBD2 (6 bases). Germline V gene lookup returns CDR1 LNHDA and CDR2 SQIVND (reference sequence). This CDR3 is built from 13 residues. The V gene lost 8 bases and the J gene lost 5 bases, with 12 bases spanning the gap. The CDR3 loop reads CASSLASTGELFF. CDR3 coding DNA: TGTGCCAGTTCTCTAGCGTCTACCGGGGAGCTGTTTTTT.

The genes are TRBV11-3 and TRBJ2-7, with a tentative D call TRBD1 (5 bases). CDR3 size: 16 residues. Trimming left V 6 bases short and J 2 bases short, with 20 bases between. The germline gives CDR1 SGHNT, CDR2 YENEEA. This CDR3 is CASRSSLGARTYEQYV. The CDR3 DNA follows: TGTGCCAGCAGGTCCTCCCTAGGGGCTCGAACCTACGAGCAGTACGTC.

CDR3 in DNA: TGTGCCAGCAGTGAAAGAGGGTCTCAGCCCCAGCATTTT. As protein: CASSERGSQPQHF. The chain combines TRBV6-1 with TRBJ1-5; D is uncertain. V lost 2 bases and J 6 bases, leaving 8 bases between the germline ends. The CDR3 runs 13 residues. CDR1 and CDR2 (germline): MNHNS, SASEGT.

The chain carries TRBV28 and TRBJ2-2; TRBD1 aligns across 7 bases. V was pared by 5 bases and J by 4 bases, with 13 bases of the junction left unmatched. The CDR3 sequence is 17 residues long. CDR1 is MDHEN and CDR2 is SYDVKM in the germline V gene. The chain's CDR3 is CASSPYSGQYPTGELFF. DNA for the CDR3: TGTGCCAGCAGTCCATACTCGGGACAGTACCCCACCGGGGAGCTGTTTTTT.

CDR3 bases: TGTGCCAGCTCACCTGACGACAGAAATACTGAAGCTTTCTTT. Translation: CASSPDDRNTEAFF. The V call is TRBV18, the J call TRBJ1-1; tentative D call: TRBD1 (5 bases). The V and J ends lost 3 bases and 5 bases respectively, with 13 bases between them. Germline CDR1 and CDR2: KGHSH and LQKENI. This CDR3 is built from 14 residues. The full variable domain, completed using reference TRBV18 and TRBJ1-1, is NAGVMQNPRHLVRRRGQEARLRCSPMKGHSHVYWYRQLPEEGLKFMVYLQKENIIDESGMPKERFSAEFPKEGPSILRIQQVVRGDSAAYFCASSPDDRNTEAFFGQGTRLTVV.

J is TRBJ1-1 and V is TRBV27; D perhaps matches TRBD1 (6 bases). Germline V gene sequence: CDR1 MNHEY, CDR2 SMNVEV (reference sequence). Trimming pared 0 bases from V and 6 bases from J, leaving 8 bases between. CDR3 length equals 13 residues. The CDR3 spells CASSLSGGPEAFF. As DNA, the CDR3 is TGTGCCAGCAGTTTATCCGGGGGGCCTGAAGCTTTCTTT.

This clone has only a few counts. The V call is TRBV5-1, the J call TRBJ2-2, with a tentative D call TRBD1 (5 bases). V was pared by 4 bases and J by 6 bases, with 10 bases between. This CDR3 region has 13 residues. Germline assignment: CDR1 SGHRS and CDR2 YFSETQ. In nucleotides, the CDR3 is TGCGCCAGCAGCCCCAGGGTTTCCGGGGAGCTGTTTTTT. This encodes CASSPRVSGELFF.

The V and J genes are TRBV6-5 and TRBJ2-2; 8 nucleotides line up with TRBD1. The CDR3 consists of 15 residues. Losses at the gene ends were 5 bases for V and 5 bases for J; bases not matched to a gene: 7. CDR1 is MNHEY and CDR2 is SVGAGI in the germline V gene. This chain's CDR3 is CASSRRGLGTGELFF. The DNA of the CDR3 is TGTGCCAGCAGTCGCAGGGGGCTTGGGACCGGGGAGCTGTTTTTT.

The V call is TRBV5-1, the J call TRBJ2-3; possible D gene TRBD1, 6 bases. This CDR3 comprises 14 residues. V was trimmed by 5 bases and J by 6 bases, leaving 16 bases between them. Germline-derived CDR1 and CDR2 are SGHRS and YFSETQ. In DNA form, the CDR3 reads TGCGCCAGCAGATATGGGGGCCTCGACGATACGCAGTATTTT. It codes for CASRYGGLDDTQYF.

The V gene is TRBV2, the J gene TRBJ1-2, with 8 bases that match TRBD1. The CDR3 length is 13 residues. Germline trimming cut 4 bases from V and 3 bases from J; bases unmatched to any gene: 1. Germline CDR1 is SNHLY and CDR2 is FYNNEI. This CDR3 is CASSVQGDYGYTF. For the CDR3, the DNA is TGTGCCAGCAGTGTACAGGGGGACTATGGCTACACCTTC.

The chain couples TRBV5-1 to TRBJ1-5; 9 nucleotides align to TRBD1. Per the germline V gene, CDR1 is SGHRS and CDR2 is YFSETQ. CDR3 length: 15 amino acids. The ends lost 1 base at V and 6 bases at J; junction bases unmatched: 5. The CDR3 DNA is TGCGCCAGCAGCTTGTCCGGACAGGGGCTTCAGCCCCAGCATTTT. Translated, it gives CASSLSGQGLQPQHF.

The rearrangement uses TRBV6-6 and TRBJ2-2, with 7 nucleotides matching TRBD1. The CDR3 has 14 amino acids. Germline values: CDR1 MNHNY, CDR2 SVGAGI (reference sequence). Losses at the gene ends were 4 bases for V and 3 bases for J; bases not matched to a gene: 2. The CDR3 loop is CASSWDSYTGELFF. The CDR3 DNA follows: TGTGCCAGCAGTTGGGACAGTTACACCGGGGAGCTGTTTTTT.

The V and J genes are TRBV19 and TRBJ1-3; 9 nucleotides align to TRBD1. From germline, CDR1 is LNHDA and CDR2 SQIVND (reference sequence). V lost 3 bases, J lost 6 bases, and 9 bases stayed unmatched. The CDR3 covers 16 residues. CDR3 amino acids: CASSIVAGQGSNTIYF. The CDR3 DNA reads as TGTGCCAGTAGTATTGTCGCGGGACAGGGCTCAAACACCATATATTTT. Drawing the rest from reference TRBV19 and TRBJ1-3, the complete variable domain is DGGITQSPKYLFRKEGQNVTLSCEQNLNHDAMYWYRQDPGQGLRLIYYSQIVNDFQKGDIAEGYSVSREKKESFPLTVTSAQKNPTAFYLCASSIVAGQGSNTIYFGEGSWLTVV.

The rearrangement uses TRBV4-1 and TRBJ1-5; TRBD1 might be the D (5 bases). In germline, CDR1 is MGHRA, CDR2 YSYEKL. With 1 base removed from V and 6 bases from J, the gap between germline ends came to 19 bases. The CDR3 consists of 17 residues. CDR3 protein: CASSQVDLFLGGQPQHF. CDR3 DNA: TGCGCCAGCAGCCAAGTGGATCTTTTCCTGGGGGGTCAGCCCCAGCATTTT.

The chain combines TRBV10-3 with TRBJ2-3; D is possibly TRBD2 (6 bases). This CDR3 has 15 amino acids. Trimming removed 5 bases at V and 2 bases at J, with 14 bases between. CDR1 is ENHRY and CDR2 is SYGVKD in the germline V gene. The CDR3 reads CAISRGGGNTDTQYF. For the CDR3, the DNA is TGTGCCATCAGTAGGGGAGGCGGCAACACAGATACGCAGTATTTT.

The chain combines TRBV18 with TRBJ1-5, with D possibly being TRBD1 (5 bases). V shed 6 bases and J shed 6 bases, with 18 bases lying between them. CDR3 size: 15 residues. The germline gives CDR1 KGHSH, CDR2 LQKENI. CDR3 protein: CASSLVDSPVQPQHF. The CDR3 bases are TGTGCCAGCTCGCTCGTCGACAGCCCAGTTCAGCCCCAGCATTTT.

This sequence joins TRBV7-9 and TRBJ2-7; 8 bases fit TRBD1. The CDR3 extends over 16 amino acids. V lost 5 bases, J lost 3 bases, and 12 bases stayed unmatched. CDR1 and CDR2 from the germline V gene are SEHNR and FQNEAQ (reference sequence). CDR3 loop: CASSPGAGGDSYEQYF. DNA of the CDR3: TGTGCCAGCAGCCCTGGGGCAGGGGGCGATAGCTACGAGCAGTACTTC. The full variable domain, in which reference TRBV7-9 and TRBJ2-7 provide the parts outside the CDR3, is DTGVSQNPRHKITKRGQNVTFRCDPISEHNRLYWYRQTLGQGPEFLTYFQNEAQLEKSRLLSDRFSAERPKGSFSTLEIQRTEQGDSAMYLCASSPGAGGDSYEQYFGPGTRLTVT.

The chain is built from TRBV30 and TRBJ2-3; D call uncertain. Trimming removed 0 bases from V and 8 bases from J, with 9 bases in between. From germline, CDR1 is GTSNPN and CDR2 SVGIG (reference sequence). This CDR3 is 12 amino acids long. The CDR3 DNA reads as TGTGCCTGGAGTGTAACATCAGGTACGCAGTATTTT. Amino acid sequence: CAWSVTSGTQYF. The entire variable domain, with the rest obtained from reference TRBV30 and TRBJ2-3, is as follows: SQTIHQWPATLVQPVGSPLSLECTVEGTSNPNLYWYRQAAGRGLQLLFYSVGIGQISSEVPQNLSASRPQDRQFILSSKKLLLSDSGFYLCAWSVTSGTQYFGPGTRLTVL.

V usage is TRBV10-1 and J usage is TRBJ2-3; tentative D call: TRBD1 (5 bases). Trimming stripped 10 bases from V and 4 bases from J, with 18 bases between. CDR3 length equals 14 residues. Germline V lookup: CDR1 WNHNN, CDR2 SYGVQD (reference sequence). As DNA, the CDR3 is TGCGCCACTTCGATCCAGGGTGCCCCAGATACGCAGTATTTT. Translating gives CATSIQGAPDTQYF.

The V gene is TRBV4-2, the J gene TRBJ1-1, with 7 nucleotides matching TRBD1. Germline-derived CDR1 and CDR2 are LGHNA and YNFKEQ. The CDR3 is 15 residues long. With V trimmed by 2 bases and J by 2 bases, 5 bases remained unmatched. The CDR3 nucleotides read TGTGCCAGCAGCCAACAGGGGACAGCAAACACTGAAGCTTTCTTT. Translating gives CASSQQGTANTEAFF.

CDR3 in amino acids: CASSSRGGRPQHF. The CDR3 nucleotides are TGTGCCAGCAGTTCCCGCGGGGGGCGGCCCCAGCATTTT. This chain links TRBV6-5 with TRBJ1-5, with D possibly matching TRBD1 (6 bases). CDR3 length: 13 amino acids. Trimming left V 4 bases short and J 9 bases short, with 13 bases between. Germline V gene data show CDR1 as MNHEY and CDR2 as SVGAGI.